Listed here are 10 T cell receptor beta chains from one sample, sequenced in a study of blood T cell repertoires in COVID-19. TCRdb's table, derived via immunoSEQ multiplex PCR, lists solely in-frame clones and lacks some. The sample includes more than 200,000 clones, around 90% seen only once; the top ten take about 1.8%. Source material: peripheral blood. Every receptor here comes from a man between 65 and 79 years old with acute or convalescent COVID-19.

Here the CDR3 DNA reads TGTGCCAGCAGCTTAGAGATCGGGGTTGGGGAGCAGTATTTT. Its protein is CASSLEIGVGEQYF. The chain recombines TRBV11-3 with TRBJ2-3; TRBD2 is a possible D gene (5 bases). The CDR3 sequence is 14 residues long. Trimming left V 0 bases short and J 11 bases short, with 15 bases between. Looked up from germline, CDR1 is SGHNT and CDR2 is YENEEA.

This clone was seen only once. This chain connects TRBV7-9 to TRBJ2-1; the D gene is possibly TRBD2 (6 bases). Germline assignment: CDR1 SEHNR and CDR2 FQNEAQ (reference sequence). This CDR3 comprises 16 residues. V gave up 1 base and J gave up 0 bases, with 10 bases separating them. Here the CDR3 DNA reads TGTGCCAGCAGCTTAGTGAACGGGGGCTCCTACAATGAGCAGTTCTTC. This translates into CASSLVNGGSYNEQFF.

The chain combines TRBV9 with TRBJ1-3; D is undetermined. The CDR3 sequence is 14 residues long. Germline CDR1 reads SGDLS; CDR2 reads YYNGEE. Deletions cut 4 bases from V and 1 base from J, with 9 bases between. The DNA of the CDR3 is TGTGCCAGCAGCCCACGGACTTCTGGAAACACCATATATTTT. Its translation: CASSPRTSGNTIYF.

This clone was recorded only once. The V gene is TRBV3-1 (or the pseudogene TRBV3-2), the J gene TRBJ1-4; TRBD1 matches at 8 bases. CDR3 length: 15 amino acids. Looked up from germline, CDR1 is LGHDT and CDR2 is YNNKEL (reference sequence). Trimming at V came to 4 bases and at J to 3 bases, leaving 4 bases not matched to a gene. The CDR3 loop reads CASSRSQGANEKLFF. The CDR3, as DNA: TGTGCCAGCAGCCGTTCACAGGGGGCTAATGAAAAACTGTTTTTT.

The V call is TRBV2, the J call TRBJ2-5, with 8 bases fitting TRBD2. Losses at the gene ends were 9 bases for V and 3 bases for J; bases not matched to a gene: 9. Germline V CDR1 and CDR2: SNHLY, FYNNEI. This CDR3 has 14 residues. DNA for the CDR3: TGTGCCAGGAGAACTAGCGGAAGAGAAGAGACCCAGTACTTC. Its protein product is CARRTSGREETQYF.

The V call is TRBV7-2, the J call TRBJ1-1; D gene uncertain. The CDR3 spans 15 residues. V was trimmed by 6 bases and J by 4 bases, leaving 18 bases between them. CDR1 SGHTA and CDR2 FQGNSA come from the germline V gene. In nucleotides, the CDR3 is TGTGCCAGCAGACTATCGAGCCAGATGAGCACTGAAGCTTTCTTT. It is translated as CASRLSSQMSTEAFF.

This clone was seen only once. The rearrangement links TRBV24-1 to TRBJ2-7, with 8 bases matching TRBD1. The V and J ends lost 9 bases and 5 bases, in that order; junction bases with no gene match: 8. CDR3 length equals 13 residues. From germline, CDR1 is KGHDR and CDR2 SFDVKD. The CDR3 region is CATSFQGAHEQYF. CDR3 in DNA: TGTGCCACCTCTTTCCAGGGGGCCCACGAGCAGTACTTC.

The rearrangement links TRBV7-2 to TRBJ2-3; tentative D call: TRBD2 (6 bases). V was trimmed by 4 bases and J by 1 base, leaving 12 bases between them. The germline gives CDR1 SGHTA, CDR2 FQGNSA. CDR3 length: 15 amino acids. The CDR3 DNA is TGTGCCAGCAGCTGGGGGGTCCCCCGCACAGATACGCAGTATTTT. Its protein is CASSWGVPRTDTQYF.

The rearrangement links TRBV2 to TRBJ1-1; D ambiguous. Germline V gene sequence: CDR1 SNHLY, CDR2 FYNNEI. The V and J ends lost 6 bases and 4 bases respectively, with 18 bases between them. The CDR3 has 15 amino acids. CDR3 nucleotide sequence: TGTGCCAGCAGCCTAACCGTTCTTATCGGCACTGAAGCTTTCTTT. Its protein product is CASSLTVLIGTEAFF.

The genes are TRBV5-1 and TRBJ2-5; TRBD2 is a possible D gene (6 bases). Germline V gene lookup returns CDR1 SGHRS and CDR2 YFSETQ. The CDR3 covers 13 residues. Trimming removed 4 bases at V and 3 bases at J, with 10 bases between. Here the CDR3 reads CASSEGLEETQYF. In nucleotides, the CDR3 is TGCGCCAGCAGCGAGGGACTCGAAGAGACCCAGTACTTC. Full variable domain (remainder filled in from reference TRBV5-1 and TRBJ2-5): KAGVTQTPRYLIKTRGQQVTLSCSPISGHRSVSWYQQTPGQGLQFLFEYFSETQRNKGNFPGRFSGRQFSNSRSEMNVSTLELGDSALYLCASSEGLEETQYFGPGTRLLVL.